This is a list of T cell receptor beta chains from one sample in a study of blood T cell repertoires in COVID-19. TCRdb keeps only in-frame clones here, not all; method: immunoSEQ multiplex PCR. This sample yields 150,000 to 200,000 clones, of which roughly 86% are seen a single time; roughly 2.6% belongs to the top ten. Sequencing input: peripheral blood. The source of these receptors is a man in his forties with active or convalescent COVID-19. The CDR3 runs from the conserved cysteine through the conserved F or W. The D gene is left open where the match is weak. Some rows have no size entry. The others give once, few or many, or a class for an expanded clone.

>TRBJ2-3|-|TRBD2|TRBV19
TGTGCCAGTAGTAGAAGGTCGGGGGGGGGACCAGATACGCAGTATTTT
CASSRRSGGGPDTQYF
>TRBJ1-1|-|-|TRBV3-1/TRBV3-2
TGTGCCAGCAGCCAGAGAAAAAGCACTGAAGCTTTCTTT
CASSQRKSTEAFF
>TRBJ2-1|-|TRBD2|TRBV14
TGTGCCAGCAGCCAATGGGGCGGGGGGAATGGAAGCTCCTACAATGAGCAGTTCTTC
CASSQWGGGNGSSYNEQFF
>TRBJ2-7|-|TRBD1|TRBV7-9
TGTGCCAGCAGCCGAACCGAGGGACAGCCCCGGACCGAGCAGTACTTC
CASSRTEGQPRTEQYF
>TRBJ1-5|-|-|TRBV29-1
TGCAGCGTAGCACAGGGTAATAGCAATCAGCCCCAGCATTTT
CSVAQGNSNQPQHF
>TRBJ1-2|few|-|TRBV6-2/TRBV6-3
TGTGCCAGCAGTCTATACCGGGTTTGGGATGGCTACACCTTC
CASSLYRVWDGYTF
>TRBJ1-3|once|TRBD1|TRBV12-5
TGTGCTAGTGGTCCACAGGGGGCCGGAGGAAACACCATATATTTT
CASGPQGAGGNTIYF
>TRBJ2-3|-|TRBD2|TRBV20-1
TGCAGTGCTAGTCGGACTAGCGGGGGGGCCTCTATGGATACGCAGTATTTT
CSASRTSGGASMDTQYF
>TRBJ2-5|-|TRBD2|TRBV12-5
TGTGCTAGTGGTTTGGTAGTGGGGGGGGAGCGAGAGACCCAGTACTTC
CASGLVVGGERETQYF
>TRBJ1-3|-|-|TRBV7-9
TGTGCCAGCAGGGGAAGAGCCAGGGCCGGAAACACCATATATTTT
CASRGRARAGNTIYF
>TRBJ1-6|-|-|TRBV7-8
TGTGCCAGCAGCTTAGATACGGGAAGCTCCTATAATTCACCCCTCCACTTT
CASSLDTGSSYNSPLHF
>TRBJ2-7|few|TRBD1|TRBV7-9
TGTGCCAGCAGCCCAGACCTCGGACAGGGGCACTACGAGCAGTACTTC
CASSPDLGQGHYEQYF
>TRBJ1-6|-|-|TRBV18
TGTGCCAGCTCACCCGGTGGGCAGGGGAATCCTTCACCCCTCCACTTT
CASSPGGQGNPSPLHF
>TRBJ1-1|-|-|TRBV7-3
TGTGCCAGCAGCTCACAGATGAACACTGAAGCTTTCTTT
CASSSQMNTEAFF
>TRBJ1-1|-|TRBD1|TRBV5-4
TGTGCCAGCAGCTTGGCAGGGGGCAGCACTGAAGCTTTCTTT
CASSLAGGSTEAFF
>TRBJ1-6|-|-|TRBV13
TGTGCCAGCAGCTTAACGACTCCTAATTCACCCCTCCACTTT
CASSLTTPNSPLHF
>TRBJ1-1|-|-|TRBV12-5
TGTGCTAGTGGTTACACAATGAACACTGAAGCTTTCTTT
CASGYTMNTEAFF
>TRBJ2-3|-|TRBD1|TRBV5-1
TGCGCCAGCAGCCGACCTGGGACAGTTTCAGGAGATACGCAGTATTTT
CASSRPGTVSGDTQYF
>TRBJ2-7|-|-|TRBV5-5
TGTGCCAGCAGCTTGGTGGCAGGATACCCCTACGAGCAGTACTTC
CASSLVAGYPYEQYF
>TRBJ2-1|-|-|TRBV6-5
TGTGCCAGCGCTAGAAATGAGCAGTTCTTC
CASARNEQFF
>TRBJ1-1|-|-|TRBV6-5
TGTGCCAGCAGTTACCCTAGGGGGAGAGCCTTATCGGAGGCTTTCTTT
CASSYPRGRALSEAFF
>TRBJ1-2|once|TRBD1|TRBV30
TGTGCCTCCCAACGAAAGGGACAGGGGGCTTCTTATGGCTACACCTTC
CASQRKGQGASYGYTF
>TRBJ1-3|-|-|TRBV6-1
TGTGCCAGCAGTGAAGTAGCAGGGGCGTTCTCTGGAAACACCATATATTTT
CASSEVAGAFSGNTIYF
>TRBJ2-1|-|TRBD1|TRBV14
TGTGCCAGCAGCCAAGTTCAGGGGGCGGTTGAGCAGTTCTTC
CASSQVQGAVEQFF
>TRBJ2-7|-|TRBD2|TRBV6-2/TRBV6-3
TGTGCCAGCAGTCCCAGGGCTGGACTAGCCTACGAGCAGTACTTC
CASSPRAGLAYEQYF
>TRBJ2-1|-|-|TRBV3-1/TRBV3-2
TGTGCCAGCAGCCACGGCGGGCTCGGCTACAATGAGCAGTTCTTC
CASSHGGLGYNEQFF
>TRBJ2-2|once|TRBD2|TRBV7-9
TGTGCCAGCAGCCCAGGACTAGCGGGGGCGGGCACCGGGGAGCTGTTTTTT
CASSPGLAGAGTGELFF
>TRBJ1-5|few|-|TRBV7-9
TGTGCCAGCAGCTTATCAGGGTACAATCAGCCCCAGCATTTT
CASSLSGYNQPQHF
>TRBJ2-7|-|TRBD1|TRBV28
TGTGCCAGCAGTTTATCCGACAGGGCCTCCTACGAGCAGTACTTC
CASSLSDRASYEQYF
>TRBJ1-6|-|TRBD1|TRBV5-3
TGTGCCCTCCACCCGGGACAGGGTGAGTTGAATTCACCCCTCCACTTT
CALHPGQGELNSPLHF
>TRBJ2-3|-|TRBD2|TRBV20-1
TGCAGTGCTAGTTCGGCTAGCGGGGGGAATACAGATACGCAGTATTTT
CSASSASGGNTDTQYF
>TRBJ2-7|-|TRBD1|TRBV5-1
TGCGCCAGCAGCCCCGGGACAGCGAGATTATCGTCCTACGAGCAGTACTTC
CASSPGTARLSSYEQYF
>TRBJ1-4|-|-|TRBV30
TGTGCCGCGGCTGCAACTAATGAAAAACTGTTTTTT
CAAAATNEKLFF
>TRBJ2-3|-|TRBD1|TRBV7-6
TGTGCCAGCAGCGAGCAAGGGACAGCCACAGATACGCAGTATTTT
CASSEQGTATDTQYF
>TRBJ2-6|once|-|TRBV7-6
TGTGCCAGCAGCCCAGGGTTGTTGGGGGCCAACGTCCTGACTTTC
CASSPGLLGANVLTF